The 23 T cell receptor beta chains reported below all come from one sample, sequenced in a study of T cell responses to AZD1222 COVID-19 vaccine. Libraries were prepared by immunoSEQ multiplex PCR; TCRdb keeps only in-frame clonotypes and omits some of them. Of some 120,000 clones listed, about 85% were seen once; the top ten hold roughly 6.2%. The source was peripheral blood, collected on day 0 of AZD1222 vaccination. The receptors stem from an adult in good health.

CDR3 nucleotide sequence: TGCAGCGTTGATGGCCTTAGGGAGACCCAGTACTTC. Encoded protein: CSVDGLRETQYF. J is TRBJ2-5 and V is TRBV29-1; no clear D. Germline values: CDR1 SQVTM, CDR2 ANQGSEA. The CDR3 loop spans 12 amino acids. V was pared by 3 bases and J by 5 bases, with 10 bases between.

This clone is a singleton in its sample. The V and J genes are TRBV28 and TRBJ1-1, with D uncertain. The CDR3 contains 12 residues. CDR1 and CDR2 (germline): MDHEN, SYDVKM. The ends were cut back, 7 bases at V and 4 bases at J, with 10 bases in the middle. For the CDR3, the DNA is TGTGCCAGCACCCTTTGGCCCACTGAAGCTTTCTTT. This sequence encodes CASTLWPTEAFF.

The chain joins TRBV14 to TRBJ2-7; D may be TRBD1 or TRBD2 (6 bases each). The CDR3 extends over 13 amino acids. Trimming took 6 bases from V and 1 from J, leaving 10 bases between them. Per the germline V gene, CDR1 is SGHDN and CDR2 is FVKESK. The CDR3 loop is CASSRGPSYEQYF. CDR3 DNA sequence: TGTGCCAGCAGTCGGGGGCCTTCCTACGAGCAGTACTTC. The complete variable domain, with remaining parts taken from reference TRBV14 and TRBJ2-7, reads EAGVTQFPSHSVIEKGQTVTLRCDPISGHDNLYWYRRVMGKEIKFLLHFVKESKQDESGMPNNRFLAERTGGTYSTLKVQPAELEDSGVYFCASSRGPSYEQYFGPGTRLTVT.

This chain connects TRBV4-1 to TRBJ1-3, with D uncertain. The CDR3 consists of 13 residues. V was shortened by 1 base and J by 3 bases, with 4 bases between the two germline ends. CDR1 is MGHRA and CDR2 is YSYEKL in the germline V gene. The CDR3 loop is CASSQGSGNTIYF. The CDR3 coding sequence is TGCGCCAGCAGCCAAGGCAGTGGAAACACCATATATTTT.

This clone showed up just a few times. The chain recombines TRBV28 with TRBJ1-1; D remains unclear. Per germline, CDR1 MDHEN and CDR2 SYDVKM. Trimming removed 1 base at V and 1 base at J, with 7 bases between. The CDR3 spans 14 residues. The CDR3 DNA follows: TGTGCCAGCAGTTTATACGGGCCGAACACTGAAGCTTTCTTT. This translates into CASSLYGPNTEAFF.

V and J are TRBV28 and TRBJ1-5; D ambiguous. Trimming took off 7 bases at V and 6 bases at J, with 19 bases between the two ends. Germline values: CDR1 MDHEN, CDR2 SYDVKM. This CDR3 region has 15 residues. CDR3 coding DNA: TGTGCCAGCAAAACCCCGACGGCTAACGGTCAGCCCCAGCATTTT. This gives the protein CASKTPTANGQPQHF.

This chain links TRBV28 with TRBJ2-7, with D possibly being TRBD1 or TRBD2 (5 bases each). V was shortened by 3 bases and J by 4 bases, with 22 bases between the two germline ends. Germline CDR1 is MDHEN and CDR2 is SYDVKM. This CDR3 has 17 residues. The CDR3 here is CASSLGLGRETAYEQYF. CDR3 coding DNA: TGTGCCAGCAGTTTGGGTTTGGGACGGGAAACGGCATACGAGCAGTACTTC. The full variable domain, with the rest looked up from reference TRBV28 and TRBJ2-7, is DVKVTQSSRYLVKRTGEKVFLECVQDMDHENMFWYRQDPGLGLRLIYFSYDVKMKEKGDIPEGYSVSREKKERFSLILESASTNQTSMYLCASSLGLGRETAYEQYFGPGTRLTVT.

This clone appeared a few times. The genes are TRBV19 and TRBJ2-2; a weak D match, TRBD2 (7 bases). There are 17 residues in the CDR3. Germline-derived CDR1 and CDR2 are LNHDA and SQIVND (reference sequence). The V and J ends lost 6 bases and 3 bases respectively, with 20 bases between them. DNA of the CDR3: TGTGCCAGTAGATTCGCGGGGGCCCCAAGGGACACCGGGGAGCTGTTTTTT. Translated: CASRFAGAPRDTGELFF.

The CDR3 reads CASSYPPRGGAQPQHF. The CDR3 region has the DNA TGTGCCAGCAGCTATCCCCCCCGGGGAGGGGCTCAGCCCCAGCATTTT. The V and J genes are TRBV28 and TRBJ1-5, with a weak D call TRBD1 (5 bases). The germline V gene encodes CDR1 MDHEN and CDR2 SYDVKM. V lost 6 bases, J lost 6 bases, and 21 bases lay in between. This CDR3 is 16 amino acids long.

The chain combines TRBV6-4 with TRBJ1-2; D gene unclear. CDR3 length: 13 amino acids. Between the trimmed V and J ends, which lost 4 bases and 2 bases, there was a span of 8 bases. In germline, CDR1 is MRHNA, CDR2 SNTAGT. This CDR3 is CASSVGINYGYTF. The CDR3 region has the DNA TGTGCCAGCAGTGTTGGGATAAACTATGGCTACACCTTC.

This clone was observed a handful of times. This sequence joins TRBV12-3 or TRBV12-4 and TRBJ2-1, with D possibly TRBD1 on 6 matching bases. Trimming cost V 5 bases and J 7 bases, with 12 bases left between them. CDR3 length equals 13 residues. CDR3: CASSQGRRNEQFF. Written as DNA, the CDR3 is TGTGCCAGCAGTCAGGGGCGCCGGAATGAGCAGTTCTTC.

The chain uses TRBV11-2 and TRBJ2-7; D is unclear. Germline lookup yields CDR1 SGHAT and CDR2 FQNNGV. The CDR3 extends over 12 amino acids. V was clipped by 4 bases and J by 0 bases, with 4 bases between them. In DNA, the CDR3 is TGTGCCAGCAGCTCCCTCTCCTACGAGCAGTACTTC. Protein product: CASSSLSYEQYF.

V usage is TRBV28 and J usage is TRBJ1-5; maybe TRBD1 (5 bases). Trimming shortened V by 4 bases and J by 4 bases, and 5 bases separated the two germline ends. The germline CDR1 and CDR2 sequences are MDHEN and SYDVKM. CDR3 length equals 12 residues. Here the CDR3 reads CASSWGNQPQHF. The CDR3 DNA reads TGTGCCAGCAGTTGGGGGAATCAGCCCCAGCATTTT.

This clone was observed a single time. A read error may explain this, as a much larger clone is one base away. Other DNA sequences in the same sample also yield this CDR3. The CDR3 sequence: CASSLLQDIPYSVYGYTF. The CDR3, as DNA: TGTGCCAGCAGTTTATTACAGGACATACCCTATTCCGTCTATGGCTACACCTTC. V is TRBV7-8 and J is TRBJ1-2; weak D call: TRBD1 (5 bases). Looked up from germline, CDR1 is SGHVS and CDR2 is FQNEAQ. CDR3 size: 18 residues. The germline V and J ends were trimmed by 6 bases and 4 bases, with 27 bases remaining between them.

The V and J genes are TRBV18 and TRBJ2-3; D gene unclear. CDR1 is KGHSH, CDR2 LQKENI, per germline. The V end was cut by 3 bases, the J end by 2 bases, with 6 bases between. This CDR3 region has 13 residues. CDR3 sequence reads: CASSPKPTDTQYF. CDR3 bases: TGTGCCAGCTCACCGAAGCCCACAGATACGCAGTATTTT.

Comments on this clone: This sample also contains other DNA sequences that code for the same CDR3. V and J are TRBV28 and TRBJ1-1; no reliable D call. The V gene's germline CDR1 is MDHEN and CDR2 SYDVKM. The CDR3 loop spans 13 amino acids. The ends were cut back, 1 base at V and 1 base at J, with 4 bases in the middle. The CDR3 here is CASSLSRNTEAFF. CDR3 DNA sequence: TGTGCCAGCAGTTTATCCAGGAACACTGAAGCTTTCTTT. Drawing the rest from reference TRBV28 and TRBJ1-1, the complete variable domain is DVKVTQSSRYLVKRTGEKVFLECVQDMDHENMFWYRQDPGLGLRLIYFSYDVKMKEKGDIPEGYSVSREKKERFSLILESASTNQTSMYLCASSLSRNTEAFFGQGTRLTVV.

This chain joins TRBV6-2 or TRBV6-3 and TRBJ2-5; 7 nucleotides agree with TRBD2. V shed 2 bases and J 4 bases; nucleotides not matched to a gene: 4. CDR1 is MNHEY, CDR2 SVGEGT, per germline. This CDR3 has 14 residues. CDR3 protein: CASSYGGLPETQYF. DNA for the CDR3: TGTGCCAGCAGTTACGGGGGACTACCAGAGACCCAGTACTTC.

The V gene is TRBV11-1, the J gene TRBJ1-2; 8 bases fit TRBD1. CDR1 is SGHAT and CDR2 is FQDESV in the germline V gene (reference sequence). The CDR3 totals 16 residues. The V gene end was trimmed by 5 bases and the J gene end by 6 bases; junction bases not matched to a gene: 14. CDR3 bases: TGTGCCAGCAGCACGACAGGGGTGTTAAAGATGGATGGCTACACCTTC. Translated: CASSTTGVLKMDGYTF.

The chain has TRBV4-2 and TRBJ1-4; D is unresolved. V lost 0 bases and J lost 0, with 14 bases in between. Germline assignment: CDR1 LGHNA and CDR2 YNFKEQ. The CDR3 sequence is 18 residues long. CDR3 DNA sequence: TGTGCCAGCAGCCAAGATGGGAAGGGTGTCACAACTAATGAAAAACTGTTTTTT. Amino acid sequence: CASSQDGKGVTTNEKLFF.

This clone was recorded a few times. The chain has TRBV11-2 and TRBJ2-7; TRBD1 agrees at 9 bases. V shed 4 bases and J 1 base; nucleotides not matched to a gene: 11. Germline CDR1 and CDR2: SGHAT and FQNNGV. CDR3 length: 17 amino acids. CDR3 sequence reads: CASSSTGTGQGSYEQYF. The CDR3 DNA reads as TGTGCCAGCAGCTCCACAGGTACGGGACAGGGATCCTACGAGCAGTACTTC.

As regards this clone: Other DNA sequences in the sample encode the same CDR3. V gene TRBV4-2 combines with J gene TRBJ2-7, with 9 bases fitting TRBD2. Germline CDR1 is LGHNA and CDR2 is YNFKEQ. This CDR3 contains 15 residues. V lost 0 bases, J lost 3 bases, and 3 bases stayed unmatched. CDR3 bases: TGTGCCAGCAGCCAAGAGCGGGGGGGCGGCTACGAGCAGTACTTC. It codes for CASSQERGGGYEQYF.

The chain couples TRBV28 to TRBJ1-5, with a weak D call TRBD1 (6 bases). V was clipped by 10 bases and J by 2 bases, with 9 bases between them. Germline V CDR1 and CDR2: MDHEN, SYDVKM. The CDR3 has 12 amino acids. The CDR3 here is CATWTGNQPQHF. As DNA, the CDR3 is TGTGCCACGTGGACAGGCAATCAGCCCCAGCATTTT.

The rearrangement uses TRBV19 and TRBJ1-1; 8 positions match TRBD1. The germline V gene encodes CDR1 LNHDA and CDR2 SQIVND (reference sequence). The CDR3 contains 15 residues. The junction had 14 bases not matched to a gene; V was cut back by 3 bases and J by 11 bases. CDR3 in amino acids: CASSIPGTGRQMAFF. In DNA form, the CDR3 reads TGTGCCAGTAGTATCCCCGGGACAGGCCGACAAATGGCTTTCTTT.